The 26 T cell receptor beta chains given below trace back to one sample, sequenced in a study of Ad26.COV2.S vaccination and SARS-CoV-2 variants. Sequencing was performed with immunoSEQ multiplex PCR; in TCRdb, only in-frame clones are kept and a portion is missing. The sample carries about 350,000 clones, around 90% recorded once. The starting material was peripheral blood, obtained after recovery from COVID-19. These receptors came from a human donor who had recovered from COVID-19.

The chain recombines TRBV6-5 with TRBJ1-2; 8 bases map to TRBD1. The CDR3 is 15 residues long. V gave up 6 bases and J gave up 5 bases; unmatched junction bases: 11. The germline V gene has CDR1 MNHEY and CDR2 SVGAGI. Here the CDR3 DNA reads TGTGCCAGCAGAACACAGGGGGTTTCGGGGTATGGCTACACCTTC. Its translation is CASRTQGVSGYGYTF.

This clone appeared a few times. V is TRBV9 and J is TRBJ1-3; D unclear. The CDR3 totals 13 residues. V was shortened by 0 bases and J by 4 bases, with 5 bases between the two germline ends. Germline values: CDR1 SGDLS, CDR2 YYNGEE. In DNA, the CDR3 is TGTGCCAGCAGCGTAGCTGGGGGAAACACCATATATTTT. Amino acids: CASSVAGGNTIYF.

This clone was detected a few times. This rearrangement joins TRBV4-1 to TRBJ1-3; no firm D call. The CDR3 length is 15 residues. Germline CDR1 and CDR2: MGHRA and YSYEKL. The V and J ends lost 0 bases and 4 bases respectively, with 10 bases between them. This CDR3 is CASSQDYGPGNTIYF. The CDR3, as DNA: TGCGCCAGCAGCCAAGATTACGGGCCAGGAAACACCATATATTTT.

The chain uses TRBV7-2 and TRBJ1-2; D is possibly TRBD1 (6 bases). This CDR3 contains 13 residues. V was trimmed by 0 bases and J by 6 bases, leaving 8 bases between them. CDR1 and CDR2 from the germline V gene are SGHTA and FQGNSA. The CDR3 coding sequence is TGTGCCAGCAGCTTAGCTGGGGGCAATGGCTACACCTTC. Its protein is CASSLAGGNGYTF. Supplemented by reference TRBV7-2 and TRBJ1-2, the full variable domain reads GAGVSQSPSNKVTEKGKDVELRCDPISGHTALYWYRQSLGQGLEFLIYFQGNSAPDKSGLPSDRFSAERTGGSVSTLTIQRTQQEDSAVYLCASSLAGGNGYTFGSGTRLTVV.

The chain employs TRBV4-3 and TRBJ2-7; no clear D. This CDR3 is 15 amino acids long. V lost 0 bases to trimming and J lost 7 bases, with 16 bases between them. The V gene's germline CDR1 is LGHNA and CDR2 YSLEER. This CDR3 is CASSQDGGSLDEQYF. CDR3 nucleotide sequence: TGCGCCAGCAGCCAAGACGGCGGCTCGCTGGATGAGCAGTACTTC.

This clone was detected only once. This chain uses TRBV5-6 with TRBJ1-6; the match to TRBD1 covers 7 bases. This CDR3 contains 16 residues. Germline V gene sequence: CDR1 SGHDT, CDR2 YYEEEE. Germline trimming cut 3 bases from V and 7 bases from J; bases unmatched to any gene: 10. The CDR3 loop reads CASSSISGTVNSPLHF. DNA for the CDR3: TGTGCCAGCAGCTCGATTTCCGGGACAGTCAATTCACCCCTCCACTTT.

This chain connects TRBV15 to TRBJ1-1; D is undetermined. Trimming left V 1 base short and J 3 bases short, with 12 bases between. In germline, CDR1 is LNHNV, CDR2 YYDKDF (reference sequence). The CDR3 runs 15 residues. Written as DNA, the CDR3 is TGTGCCACCAGCAGAGGTGGTCTCACGGACACTGAAGCTTTCTTT. It encodes CATSRGGLTDTEAFF.

This rearrangement joins TRBV4-1 to TRBJ2-3; D possibly corresponds to TRBD1 (6 bases). Between the trimmed V and J ends, which lost 3 bases and 2 bases, there was a span of 12 bases. The CDR3 runs 15 residues. In germline, CDR1 is MGHRA, CDR2 YSYEKL. The CDR3 coding sequence is TGCGCCAGCAGCCAGTGGACAGACCACACAGATACGCAGTATTTT. Translating it yields CASSQWTDHTDTQYF.

This chain links TRBV12-5 with TRBJ2-1, with TRBD2 identical over 9 bases. Looked up from germline, CDR1 is LGHNT and CDR2 is FRNRAP. CDR3 length: 15 amino acids. Trimming took 5 bases from V and 5 from J; bases not matched to a gene: 7. The CDR3 DNA is TGTGCTAGTGGTGACACGGGACTAGCAAACAATGAGCAGTTCTTC. Its translation: CASGDTGLANNEQFF. Looking up the rest from reference TRBV12-5 and TRBJ2-1 gives the full variable domain: DARVTQTPRHKVTEMGQEVTMRCQPILGHNTVFWYRQTMMQGLELLAYFRNRAPLDDSGMPKDRFSAEMPDATLATLKIQPSEPRDSAVYFCASGDTGLANNEQFFGPGTRLTVL.

The chain uses TRBV29-1 and TRBJ1-3; D might be TRBD1 (6 bases). The CDR3 covers 16 residues. V was clipped by 7 bases and J by 2 bases, with 21 bases between them. Germline V gene lookup returns CDR1 SQVTM and CDR2 ANQGSEA. The CDR3 region is CSGGGGRGEPGNTIYF. The CDR3 region has the DNA TGCAGCGGCGGGGGGGGCCGCGGGGAGCCTGGAAACACCATATATTTT.

This chain joins TRBV5-4 and TRBJ2-1; D is perhaps TRBD1 (5 bases). Germline V lookup: CDR1 SGHNT, CDR2 YYREEE (reference sequence). Trimming shortened V by 2 bases and J by 8 bases, and 11 bases separated the two germline ends. The CDR3 covers 13 residues. CDR3 loop: CASSFGQGYEQFF. The DNA of the CDR3 is TGTGCCAGCAGCTTTGGTCAGGGCTATGAGCAGTTCTTC. Full variable domain (rest looked up from reference TRBV5-4 and TRBJ2-1): ETGVTQSPTHLIKTRGQQVTLRCSSQSGHNTVSWYQQALGQGPQFIFQYYREEENGRGNFPPRFSGLQFPNYSSELNVNALELDDSALYLCASSFGQGYEQFFGPGTRLTVL.

This clone was observed once. CDR3 nucleotides: TGTGCCAGCAGCTCGGTCAACACGAACACTGAAGCTTTCTTT. Translating it yields CASSSVNTNTEAFF. The V and J genes are TRBV7-9 and TRBJ1-1; no clear D gene. The germline gives CDR1 SEHNR, CDR2 FQNEAQ (reference sequence). V shed 4 bases and J shed 1 base, with 10 bases lying between them. This CDR3 comprises 14 residues.

The rearrangement links TRBV9 to TRBJ2-1; 13 bases align to TRBD2. V shed 9 bases, J shed 8 bases, and the junction held 11 bases outside the gene matches. Germline values: CDR1 SGDLS, CDR2 YYNGEE. The length of the CDR3 is 15 residues. DNA of the CDR3: TGTGCCATCTATACTAGCGGGGGGGCCTTACATGAGCAGTTCTTC. It encodes CAIYTSGGALHEQFF. The full variable domain, in which reference TRBV9 and TRBJ2-1 provide the parts outside the CDR3, is DSGVTQTPKHLITATGQRVTLRCSPRSGDLSVYWYQQSLDQGLQFLIQYYNGEERAKGNILERFSAQQFPDLHSELNLSSLELGDSALYFCAIYTSGGALHEQFFGPGTRLTVL.

The chain has TRBV28 and TRBJ1-1; 8 bases map to TRBD1. The CDR3 has 18 amino acids. V was clipped by 6 bases and J by 0 bases; unmatched bases: 15. CDR1 is MDHEN and CDR2 is SYDVKM in the germline V gene. DNA for the CDR3: TGTGCCAGCAGCCTCCCAGGGGGCGTGATGAGGATGAACACTGAAGCTTTCTTT. It specifies CASSLPGGVMRMNTEAFF.

The chain is built from TRBV12-5 and TRBJ1-2; 7 bases fit TRBD1. Trimming removed 7 bases from V and 4 bases from J; junction bases left unmatched: 6. The CDR3 runs to 13 residues. Looked up from germline, CDR1 is LGHNT and CDR2 is FRNRAP. The CDR3 nucleotides read TGTGCTAGTGCCGAGGGACAGAGCTATGGCTACACCTTC. This gives the protein CASAEGQSYGYTF.

V gene TRBV12-5 combines with J gene TRBJ1-4; possible D gene TRBD1, 5 bases. V lost 7 bases, J lost 3 bases, and 21 bases lay in between. Germline assignment: CDR1 LGHNT and CDR2 FRNRAP. The CDR3 totals 17 residues. The CDR3 sequence: CASAPWGGGLSNEKLFF. CDR3 sequence (DNA): TGTGCTAGTGCCCCTTGGGGGGGAGGGTTATCTAATGAAAAACTGTTTTTT.

The chain employs TRBV29-1 and TRBJ1-2; the D is unclear. This CDR3 has 11 amino acids. Germline CDR1 is SQVTM and CDR2 is ANQGSEA. The V gene lost 3 bases and the J gene lost 8 bases, with 10 bases spanning the gap. The CDR3 reads CSVDGRWGYTF. The CDR3 DNA reads as TGCAGCGTTGACGGGAGGTGGGGCTACACCTTC.

The chain recombines TRBV20-1 with TRBJ2-7; TRBD2 might be the D (6 bases). V was cut by 3 bases and J by 5 bases, with 11 bases left in between. The CDR3 runs 12 residues. Germline V gene lookup returns CDR1 DFQATT and CDR2 SNEGSKA (reference sequence). CDR3 nucleotides: TGCAGTGCTAGTCGGGGGAATCACGAGCAGTACTTC. This sequence encodes CSASRGNHEQYF.

This clone has a single count. The chain carries TRBV6-2 or TRBV6-3 and TRBJ2-4, with D hard to call. This CDR3 comprises 16 residues. The V and J ends lost 1 base and 0 bases respectively, with 10 bases between them. Germline V CDR1 and CDR2: MNHEY, SVGEGT. The CDR3 nucleotides are TGTGCCAGCAGTTACTGGTCAACCGGAGCCAAAAACATTCAGTACTTC. The encoded protein is CASSYWSTGAKNIQYF.

This clone appeared a few times. The V and J genes are TRBV5-1 and TRBJ2-5; D is perhaps TRBD1 (5 bases). Between the trimmed V and J ends, which lost 3 bases and 1 base, there was a span of 10 bases. This CDR3 spans 14 amino acids. Germline V gene data show CDR1 as SGHRS and CDR2 as YFSETQ. The CDR3 sequence is CASSWLGAQETQYF. In DNA, the CDR3 is TGCGCCAGCAGCTGGCTAGGGGCCCAAGAGACCCAGTACTTC.

V and J are TRBV2 and TRBJ2-5; D is uncertain. V lost 4 bases and J 1 base, leaving 7 bases between the germline ends. CDR3 length: 13 amino acids. Germline CDR1 reads SNHLY; CDR2 reads FYNNEI. The CDR3 coding sequence is TGTGCCAGCAGTGGTCAGGTCCAAGAGACCCAGTACTTC. Its protein is CASSGQVQETQYF.

The V call is TRBV28, the J call TRBJ1-5; unclear D gene. The germline CDR1 and CDR2 sequences are MDHEN and SYDVKM. CDR3 size: 12 residues. The ends were cut back, 2 bases at V and 7 bases at J, with 6 bases in the middle. The CDR3 region is CASSLLGQPQHF. For the CDR3, the DNA is TGTGCCAGCAGTTTACTGGGACAGCCCCAGCATTTT.

This chain joins TRBV19 and TRBJ2-1; D is unresolved. The V end lost 5 bases, the J end lost 0 bases, and 8 bases lay between the germline ends. Germline-derived CDR1 and CDR2 are LNHDA and SQIVND (reference sequence). The CDR3 extends over 14 amino acids. The CDR3: CASSPVDSYNEQFF. The CDR3 DNA reads as TGTGCCAGTAGTCCGGTTGACTCCTACAATGAGCAGTTCTTC.

V is TRBV2 and J is TRBJ1-2, with D perhaps matching TRBD1 (5 bases). Germline CDR1 and CDR2: SNHLY and FYNNEI. Trimming took off 2 bases at V and 2 bases at J, with 9 bases between the two ends. The CDR3 runs to 14 residues. The CDR3 region is CASSELGQNYGYTF. The CDR3 region has the DNA TGTGCCAGCAGTGAATTGGGGCAAAACTATGGCTACACCTTC.

The rearrangement links TRBV2 to TRBJ2-7; D ambiguous. V lost 7 bases and J lost 1, with 17 bases in between. Germline assignment: CDR1 SNHLY and CDR2 FYNNEI. CDR3 length equals 15 residues. CDR3 protein: CASISFDGSSYEQYF. CDR3 DNA sequence: TGTGCCAGCATCTCATTCGACGGTTCTTCCTACGAGCAGTACTTC. The full variable domain, in which reference TRBV2 and TRBJ2-7 provide the parts outside the CDR3, is EPEVTQTPSHQVTQMGQEVILRCVPISNHLYFYWYRQILGQKVEFLVSFYNNEISEKSEIFDDQFSVERPDGSNFTLKIRSTKLEDSAMYFCASISFDGSSYEQYFGPGTRLTVT.

Points on this clone: Other DNA sequences in this sample translate to the same CDR3. This chain joins TRBV9 and TRBJ1-2, with D tentatively TRBD1 (5 bases). This CDR3 region has 14 residues. Per germline, CDR1 SGDLS and CDR2 YYNGEE. The germline V and J ends were trimmed by 2 bases and 3 bases, with 11 bases remaining between them. The CDR3 coding sequence is TGTGCCAGCAGCGTGGGAGGGGCGGACTATGGCTACACCTTC. It yields the protein CASSVGGADYGYTF.